Listed below are T cell receptor beta chains from one sample, sequenced in a study of blood T cells in healthy people across ages. Each CDR3 protein gets one entry after TCRdb re-called the 5' RACE reads with MiXCR. The table records about 750,000 distinct CDR3 sequences, 50% to 65% of them present only once. The sample taken for sequencing was blood. These receptors all come from a man older than 75 in good health. Each CDR3 is given with its conserved first and last residue. The D gene is left open where the match is weak. Rows may omit the clone size; those that give it use once, few, many or a size class.

CDR3aa	CDR3nt	j_gene	abundance	d_gene	v_gene
CATAPGQGFEQYF	TGTGCCACAGCACCGGGACAGGGGTTCGAGCAGTACTTC	TRBJ2-7	few	TRBD1	TRBV27
CSVEGQGSGYTF	TGCAGCGTCGAAGGTCAGGGATCGGGCTACACCTTC	TRBJ1-2	.	.	TRBV29-1
CASSLYDYSYEQYF	TGTGCCAGCAGCTTATATGATTACTCCTACGAGCAGTACTTC	TRBJ2-7	.	.	TRBV13
CASNSPQTPGQGFGETQYF	TGTGCCAGCAACTCCCCGCAAACCCCGGGACAGGGCTTTGGAGAGACCCAGTACTTC	TRBJ2-5	.	TRBD1	TRBV9
CASSLLPGANVLTF	TGTGCCAGCAGTCTTCTGCCTGGGGCCAACGTCCTGACTTTC	TRBJ2-6	.	.	TRBV7-2
CASSLTGGAGRYAYF	TGCGCCAGCAGCTTAACAGGGGGCGCCGGCAGATACGCGTATTTT	TRBJ2-3	.	TRBD1	TRBV5-1
CASSLGTGRSYEQYF	TGTGCCAGCAGTCTAGGGACAGGGCGATCCTACGAGCAGTACTTC	TRBJ2-7	.	TRBD1	TRBV12-3/TRBV12-4
CASSSKTGTVTSAGYTF	TGTGCCAGCAGTTCCAAGACAGGAACCGTCACCTCTGCTGGCTACACCTTC	TRBJ1-2	once	.	TRBV6-6
CSARDLQRPGQTQYF	TGCAGTGCTAGAGATCTTCAGCGGCCCGGCCAGACCCAGTACTTC	TRBJ2-5	.	.	TRBV20-1
CASSPRENPETQYF	TGTGCCAGCTCACCCCGGGAGAACCCTGAGACCCAGTACTTC	TRBJ2-5	.	.	TRBV18
CATARAATNEKLFF	TGTGCCACCGCGCGGGCAGCAACTAATGAAAAACTGTTTTTT	TRBJ1-4	few	.	TRBV7-2
CASSLGGTPGAGEQFF	TGTGCCAGCAGTTTAGGAGGGACTCCAGGGGCCGGTGAGCAGTTCTTC	TRBJ2-1	.	.	TRBV28
CASSVGTQIANEQFF	TGTGCCAGCAGCGTAGGAACCCAAATAGCGAATGAGCAGTTCTTC	TRBJ2-1	.	.	TRBV9
CASSPIGSDGYTF	TGTGCCAGCTCACCAATAGGGAGCGATGGCTACACCTTC	TRBJ1-2	.	.	TRBV18
CASRNRGAYGYTF	TGTGCCAGCAGAAACAGGGGGGCCTATGGCTACACCTTC	TRBJ1-2	.	TRBD1	TRBV7-2
CASSVGGGKIGTQYF	TGTGCCAGCAGTGTGGGGGGAGGCAAGATTGGGACCCAGTACTTC	TRBJ2-5	few	.	TRBV25-1
CASRGGGQTYEQYF	TGTGCCAGCAGGGGGGGCGGTCAAACCTACGAGCAGTACTTC	TRBJ2-7	.	.	TRBV2
CSARLLDSKNIQYF	TGCAGTGCGCGACTGCTAGATTCCAAAAACATTCAGTACTTC	TRBJ2-4	few	.	TRBV20-1
CASNVRQGAYGYTF	TGTGCCAGCAATGTCCGACAGGGGGCTTATGGCTACACCTTC	TRBJ1-2	few	TRBD1	TRBV2
CASSATSGIADTQYF	TGTGCCAGCAGCGCGACTAGCGGGATAGCAGATACGCAGTATTTT	TRBJ2-3	.	TRBD2	TRBV6-4
CASSPGDRAYTEAFF	TGCGCCAGCAGCCCGGGGGACAGGGCGTACACTGAAGCTTTCTTT	TRBJ1-1	once	TRBD1	TRBV5-1
CASSPGTVYGYTF	TGTGCCAGCAGCCCTGGGACAGTGTACGGCTACACCTTC	TRBJ1-2	many	TRBD1	TRBV12-3/TRBV12-4
CASSPDGGATQYF	TGTGCCAGCAGCCCGGACGGCGGCGCCACCCAGTACTTC	TRBJ2-4	.	.	TRBV9
CASSAGTSGRAPYHRYAYF	TGTGCCAGCAGCGCAGGGACTAGCGGGAGGGCCCCATATCACAGATACGCGTATTTT	TRBJ2-3	.	TRBD2	TRBV25-1
CSVLGANEQFF	TGCAGCGTTCTAGGGGCCAATGAGCAGTTCTTC	TRBJ2-1	.	.	TRBV29-1
CASSLGKGTLRTIQETQYF	TGCGCCAGCAGTTTAGGGAAAGGGACGTTACGGACTATACAAGAGACCCAGTACTTC	TRBJ2-5	many	.	TRBV5-1
CASRGRGYSNQPQHF	TGTGCCAGCCGGGGTCGGGGGTATAGCAATCAGCCCCAGCATTTT	TRBJ1-5	few	.	TRBV6-2/TRBV6-3
CSARTASDRTQYAYF	TGCAGTGCTAGAACCGCTAGCGATCGAACCCAATACGCGTATTTT	TRBJ2-3	.	.	TRBV20-1
CASSQEFVDYEQYF	TGTGCCAGCAGCCAAGAATTTGTTGACTACGAGCAGTACTTC	TRBJ2-7	.	.	TRBV4-2
CASSYLMAGKGNNEQFF	TGTGCCAGCAGTTACCTCATGGCGGGAAAGGGTAACAATGAGCAGTTCTTC	TRBJ2-1	.	.	TRBV6-5
CLGQGAYNEQFF	TGTCTAGGCCAAGGCGCCTACAATGAGCAGTTCTTC	TRBJ2-1	.	.	TRBV2
CSAGGAGLSYEQYF	TGCAGTGCTGGTGGGGCAGGCCTCTCCTACGAGCAGTACTTC	TRBJ2-7	few	.	TRBV20-1
CASRSGGPQNTIYF	TGTGCCAGCAGGTCAGGGGGCCCCCAAAACACCATATATTTT	TRBJ1-3	once	TRBD1	TRBV12-3/TRBV12-4
CASRPGLEGSQETQYF	TGTGCCAGCAGGCCAGGTTTGGAGGGGTCACAAGAGACCCAGTACTTC	TRBJ2-5	.	.	TRBV28
CASSLPTSGRARAKNIQYF	TGTGCCAGCAGCTTACCTACTAGCGGGAGGGCCAGGGCCAAAAACATTCAGTACTTC	TRBJ2-4	.	TRBD2	TRBV7-9
CASAESNQPQHF	TGTGCCAGCGCGGAGAGCAATCAGCCCCAGCATTTT	TRBJ1-5	few	.	TRBV28
CASSVERKGTPLHF	TGTGCCAGCAGCGTAGAAAGGAAGGGAACACCCCTCCACTTT	TRBJ1-6	few	.	TRBV9
CASSSQLGEQFF	TGTGCCAGCAGCTCCCAACTCGGTGAGCAGTTCTTC	TRBJ2-1	.	.	TRBV11-3
CSARAPLGGSVETQYF	TGCAGTGCTCGGGCCCCGCTGGGCGGGAGTGTGGAGACCCAGTACTTC	TRBJ2-5	few	TRBD2	TRBV20-1
CASSQVSRGQFF	TGTGCCAGCAGCCAAGTCTCGCGGGGCCAGTTCTTC	TRBJ2-1	few	.	TRBV3-1
CASSLRLAGGETQYF	TGCGCCAGCAGCTTACGGCTAGCGGGAGGAGAGACCCAGTACTTC	TRBJ2-5	few	TRBD2	TRBV5-1
CSATNTEAFF	TGCAGTGCTACGAACACTGAAGCTTTCTTT	TRBJ1-1	few	.	TRBV20-1
CASNLQGPTYEQYF	TGTGCCAGCAACCTTCAGGGGCCCACCTACGAGCAGTACTTC	TRBJ2-7	.	.	TRBV7-9
CASSRFSTGNTEAFF	TGTGCCAGCAGCCGGTTTTCGACAGGGAACACTGAAGCTTTCTTT	TRBJ1-1	.	.	TRBV4-2
CASSPPDAKYEQFF	TGTGCCAGCAGCCCACCGGACGCGAAATATGAGCAGTTCTTC	TRBJ2-1	few	.	TRBV7-6
CATSRVPYEQYF	TGTGCCACCAGCAGGGTGCCCTACGAGCAGTACTTC	TRBJ2-7	.	.	TRBV15
CASSRGTSGTTDTQYF	TGCGCCAGCAGCCGCGGGACTAGCGGAACCACAGATACGCAGTATTTT	TRBJ2-3	.	TRBD2	TRBV5-1
CASSSEGSYNEQFF	TGCGCCAGCAGCTCCGAGGGCTCCTACAATGAGCAGTTCTTC	TRBJ2-1	.	.	TRBV5-1
CASSPTAGASKTQYF	TGTGCCAGCAGTCCGACAGCGGGAGCGTCTAAGACCCAGTACTTC	TRBJ2-5	.	TRBD2	TRBV2
CASSRGSAGGSYEQYF	TGCGCCAGCAGCCGCGGCTCGGCAGGGGGCTCCTACGAGCAGTACTTC	TRBJ2-7	.	TRBD1	TRBV4-1
CASSSGTGTYEQYF	TGTGCCAGCAGCTCCGGGACAGGGACCTACGAGCAGTACTTC	TRBJ2-7	many	TRBD1	TRBV5-1
CASSLLAEQYF	TGTGCCAGCAGCTTATTAGCGGAGCAGTACTTC	TRBJ2-5	once	.	TRBV7-2
CASTRGDTQYF	TGTGCCAGCACCCGGGGAGATACGCAGTATTTT	TRBJ2-3	many	.	TRBV6-1
CAGSGTSGYNEQFF	TGTGCCGGATCCGGGACTAGCGGATACAATGAGCAGTTCTTC	TRBJ2-1	.	TRBD2	TRBV2
CASSLDRGTETQYF	TGTGCCAGCAGTTTAGACAGGGGCACGGAGACCCAGTACTTC	TRBJ2-5	few	TRBD1	TRBV12-3/TRBV12-4
CAISESGDHRYAYF	TGTGCCATCAGTGAGTCAGGGGACCACAGATACGCGTATTTT	TRBJ2-3	.	.	TRBV10-3
CSARVLAGNTGELFF	TGCAGTGCTAGAGTACTAGCGGGAAACACCGGGGAGCTGTTTTTT	TRBJ2-2	.	TRBD2	TRBV20-1
CASSQNRDEQYF	TGTGCCAGCAGTCAAAATCGGGACGAGCAGTACTTC	TRBJ2-7	few	.	TRBV28
CSGNRGNTGAFF	TGCAGCGGGAACAGGGGGAACACTGGAGCTTTCTTT	TRBJ1-1	.	TRBD1	TRBV29-1